A selection of T cell receptor beta chains follows, all from one sample in a study of human T cells and chemical hapten exposure. TCRdb ran MiXCR on the RACE reads and lists one entry per CDR3 protein. The sample lists under 200,000 distinct CDR3 sequences, 25% to 35% occurring once. The sequenced sample was whole blood, obtained in connection with sensitization to the hapten diphenylcyclopropenone (DPC). Receptors originate from a young woman with alopecia areata. Some clones in this sample may be carry-over from other donors' samples. The CDR3 runs from the conserved cysteine through the conserved F or W. The order of the fields is clone size, J gene, CDR3 length, V gene, D gene, CDR3 protein, CDR3 DNA. The D gene is left open where the match is weak. The size entry is marked missing in some rows and otherwise reads once, few, many or a size class.

>NA|TRBJ2-7|16|TRBV29-1|TRBD1
CSVEVTGTGGPYEQYF
TGCAGCGTTGAGGTTACGGGGACAGGGGGACCCTACGAGCAGTACTTC
>few|TRBJ2-5|13|TRBV29-1|TRBD1
CSVPGQAQETQYF
TGCAGCGTTCCCGGACAGGCCCAAGAGACCCAGTACTTC
>NA|TRBJ2-1|11|TRBV6-6|NA
CASSYSEVKFF
TGTGCCAGCAGTTACTCGGAGGTCAAGTTCTTC
>many|TRBJ1-4|16|TRBV20-1|NA
CSAQGVQGTTNEKLFF
TGCAGTGCGCAGGGTGTACAGGGAACAACTAATGAAAAACTGTTTTTT
>NA|TRBJ2-1|13|TRBV4-3|NA
CASSHAGYNEQFF
TGCGCCAGCAGCCATGCGGGGTACAATGAGCAGTTCTTC
>NA|TRBJ1-2|14|TRBV5-1|NA
CASSLAEVWSGYTF
TGCGCCAGCAGCTTGGCCGAGGTATGGAGCGGCTACACCTTC
>NA|TRBJ2-2|17|TRBV9|TRBD2
CASSVARLAENTGELFF
TGTGCCAGCAGCGTAGCCCGACTAGCGGAGAACACCGGGGAGCTGTTTTTT
>NA|TRBJ2-1|16|TRBV24-1|TRBD2
CATSDGLAGLYNEQFF
TGTGCCACCAGTGATGGTCTAGCGGGACTCTACAATGAGCAGTTCTTC
>NA|TRBJ2-3|13|TRBV12-3/TRBV12-4|NA
CASSSGRVDTQYF
TGTGCCAGCAGTTCGGGGCGGGTCGATACGCAGTATTTT
>few|TRBJ1-1|13|TRBV29-1|NA
CSVGVPMNTEAFF
TGCAGCGTTGGGGTACCCATGAACACTGAAGCTTTCTTT
>NA|TRBJ1-2|12|TRBV20-1|TRBD1
CSAPDRGDGYTF
TGCAGTGCCCCGGACAGGGGGGATGGCTACACCTTC
>NA|TRBJ1-4|12|TRBV29-1|NA
CSAGRFNEKLFF
TGCAGCGCGGGACGGTTTAATGAAAAACTGTTTTTT
>NA|TRBJ1-4|15|TRBV4-1|NA
CASSQDRGVGEKLFF
TGCGCCAGCAGCCAAGATCGTGGGGTTGGGGAAAAACTGTTTTTT
>few|TRBJ1-2|13|TRBV29-1|NA
CSVDRGEGYGYTF
TGCAGCGTTGATCGGGGAGAAGGCTATGGCTACACCTTC
>once|TRBJ2-1|14|TRBV29-1|TRBD2
CSAAASGRSNKQFF
TGCAGCGCCGCCGCTAGCGGGAGAAGCAATAAGCAGTTCTTC
>NA|TRBJ1-3|20|TRBV6-5|NA
CASSLEGPGWKSPSGNTIYF
TGTGCCAGCAGTCTCGAGGGCCCAGGGTGGAAATCACCCTCTGGAAACACCATATATTTT
>few|TRBJ2-3|15|TRBV3-1|TRBD2
CASGTSGRAINTQYF
TGTGCCAGCGGAACTAGCGGGAGGGCCATAAATACGCAGTATTTT
>few|TRBJ1-5|15|TRBV3-1|NA
CASSQELQPNQPQHF
TGTGCCAGCAGCCAAGAACTACAACCCAATCAGCCCCAGCATTTT